The 2 T cell receptor beta chains below were found in one sample sequenced in a study of siplizumab effects on memory and regulatory T cells (dated by TCRdb to between 2017 and 2020). The library was made by the immunoSEQ multiplex PCR assay. The immuneACCESS repertoire file appears here via TCRdb, limited to in-frame rearrangements. These files lack a portion of the clones; in checked studies, under half of the deficit traces to unresolved V genes, and the cause of the others is not known. The sample table shows about 100,000 clones, and 91% are seen once. The leading ten clones occupy 0.14% to 0.15% of the sample. Sequencing was performed on CD4+ T cells sorted from blood. These receptors were collected from a human donor in good health.

The chain couples TRBV7-2 to TRBJ2-7; maybe TRBD2 (6 bases). This CDR3 region has 15 residues. Germline CDR1 reads SGHTA; CDR2 reads FQGNSA. V gave up 1 base and J gave up 5 bases, with 15 bases separating them. The CDR3 DNA reads TGTGCCAGCAGCTTAGTACGGGGAGGAGTTGACGAGCAGTACTTC. Amino acid sequence: CASSLVRGGVDEQYF.

The chain joins TRBV29-1 to TRBJ1-5, with no clear D. The CDR3 loop spans 13 amino acids. The germline V gene has CDR1 SQVTM and CDR2 ANQGSEA. V lost 1 base to trimming and J lost 2 bases, with 6 bases between them. The CDR3: CSVEVTRNQPQHF. The CDR3 DNA is TGCAGCGTTGAAGTTACCCGCAATCAGCCCCAGCATTTT. Combining the CDR3 with reference TRBV29-1 and TRBJ1-5 gives the whole variable domain SAVISQKPSRDICQRGTSLTIQCQVDSQVTMMFWYRQQPGQSLTLIATANQGSEATYESGFVIDKFPISRPNLTFSTLTVSNMSPEDSSIYLCSVEVTRNQPQHFGDGTRLSIL.